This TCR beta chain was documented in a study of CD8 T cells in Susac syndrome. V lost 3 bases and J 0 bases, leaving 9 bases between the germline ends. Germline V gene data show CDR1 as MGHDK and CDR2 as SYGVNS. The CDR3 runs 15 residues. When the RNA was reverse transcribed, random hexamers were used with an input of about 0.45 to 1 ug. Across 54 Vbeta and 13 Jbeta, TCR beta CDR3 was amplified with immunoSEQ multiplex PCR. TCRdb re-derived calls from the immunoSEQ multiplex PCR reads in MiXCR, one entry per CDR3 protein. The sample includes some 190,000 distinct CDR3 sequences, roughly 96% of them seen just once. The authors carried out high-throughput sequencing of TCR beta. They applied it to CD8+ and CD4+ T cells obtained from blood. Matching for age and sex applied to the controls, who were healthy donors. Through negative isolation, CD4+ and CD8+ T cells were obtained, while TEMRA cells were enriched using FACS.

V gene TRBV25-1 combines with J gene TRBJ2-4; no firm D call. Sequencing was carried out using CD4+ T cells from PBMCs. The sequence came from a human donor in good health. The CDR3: CASSDSAVAKNIQYF. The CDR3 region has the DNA TGTGCCAGCAGTGACAGTGCAGTAGCCAAAAACATTCAGTACTTC.